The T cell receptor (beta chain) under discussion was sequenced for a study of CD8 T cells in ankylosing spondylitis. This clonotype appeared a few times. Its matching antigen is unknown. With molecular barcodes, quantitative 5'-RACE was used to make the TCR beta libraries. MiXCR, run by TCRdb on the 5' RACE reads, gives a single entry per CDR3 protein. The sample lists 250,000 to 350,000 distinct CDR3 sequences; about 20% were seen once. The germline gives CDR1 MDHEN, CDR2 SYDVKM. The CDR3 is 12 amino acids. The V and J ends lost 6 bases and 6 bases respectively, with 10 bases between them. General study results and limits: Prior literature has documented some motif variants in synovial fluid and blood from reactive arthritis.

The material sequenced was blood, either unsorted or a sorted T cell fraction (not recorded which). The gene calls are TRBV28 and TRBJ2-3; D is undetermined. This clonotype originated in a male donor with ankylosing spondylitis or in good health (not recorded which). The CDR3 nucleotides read TGTGCCAGCAGCGACCCGGCGGATACGCAGTATTTT. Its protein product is CASSDPADTQYF. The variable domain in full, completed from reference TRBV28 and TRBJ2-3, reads DVKVTQSSRYLVKRTGEKVFLECVQDMDHENMFWYRQDPGLGLRLIYFSYDVKMKEKGDIPEGYSVSREKKERFSLILESASTNQTSMYLCASSDPADTQYFGPGTRLTVL.